These T cell receptor beta chains were read from a single sample in a study of T cell repertoires in cytomegalovirus infection. Each CDR3 protein gets one entry after TCRdb re-called the reads with MiXCR. The data show some 940,000 distinct CDR3 sequences, roughly 30% seen once. Antigens for these TCRs are unknown. This specimen consisted of cultured CD8+ T cells from PBMCs, obtained from culture after CMV antigen stimulation. The source of these receptors is a human donor in good health (CMV status not recorded). Some clones in this sample may be carry-over from other donors' samples. Both conserved end residues are part of each CDR3. The D gene is left open where the match is weak. The size field is filled for only some rows; it gives once, few, many or a size class.

v_call	j_call	clone_size	d_call	cdr3_aa	cdr3_nt
TRBV5-5	TRBJ2-7	once	TRBD1	CASSLVRTGSRPYEQYF	TGTGCCAGCAGCTTGGTTAGGACAGGGTCAAGACCCTACGAGCAGTACTTC
TRBV29-1	TRBJ2-3	few	TRBD2	CSVEGYSGGIPTDTQYF	TGCAGCGTTGAAGGCTATAGCGGGGGGATTCCCACAGATACGCAGTATTTT
TRBV14	TRBJ2-1	-	-	CASSPPPYNEQFF	TGTGCCAGCAGCCCCCCCCCCTACAATGAGCAGTTCTTC
TRBV7-7	TRBJ2-3	-	TRBD2	CASSPSLGGDTQYF	TGTGCTAGCAGCCCGAGTTTGGGGGGGGATACGCAGTATTTT
TRBV6-5	TRBJ1-6	-	TRBD1	CASSMTGGYHSFLKNSPLHF	TGTGCCAGCAGTATGACAGGGGGCTACCACTCATTCCTGAAGAATTCACCCCTCCACTTT
TRBV6-1	TRBJ2-1	-	-	CASSTREGNEQFF	TGTGCCAGCAGTACGAGAGAGGGCAATGAGCAGTTCTTC
TRBV10-3	TRBJ1-3	-	-	CAIRTQRMSRGNTIYF	TGTGCCATCAGGACCCAAAGGATGTCGAGGGGAAACACCATATATTTT
TRBV12-5	TRBJ1-2	-	-	CASGLPRDYGYTF	TGTGCTAGTGGTTTGCCCCGGGACTATGGCTACACCTTC
TRBV13	TRBJ1-1	-	-	CASSWVRGSDTEAFF	TGTGCCAGCAGCTGGGTGAGGGGGTCAGACACTGAAGCTTTCTTT
TRBV6-2/TRBV6-3	TRBJ2-1	-	-	CASSYEGLAGEQFF	TGTGCCAGCAGTTACGAAGGGCTAGCTGGTGAGCAGTTCTTC
TRBV7-9	TRBJ2-6	many	TRBD1	CASSPRQGSGANVLTF	TGTGCCAGCAGCCCCAGACAGGGCTCTGGGGCCAACGTCCTGACTTTC
TRBV6-6	TRBJ1-2	-	-	CASSLTGSNYDYTF	TGTGCCAGCAGCTTGACAGGATCTAACTATGACTACACCTTC
TRBV6-6	TRBJ2-5	-	TRBD1	CASRLNRGPRETQYF	TGTGCCAGCAGGCTTAACAGGGGTCCACGGGAGACCCAGTACTTC
TRBV6-6	TRBJ1-1	few	-	CASIGSETEAFF	TGTGCCAGCATCGGGTCGGAGACTGAAGCTTTCTTT
TRBV18	TRBJ1-2	-	-	CASSHEITANNYGYTF	TGTGCCAGCTCACACGAGATTACAGCTAATAACTATGGCTACACCTTC
TRBV7-2	TRBJ2-2	many	-	CASSLGQSNTGELFF	TGTGCCAGCAGCTTGGGACAATCGAACACCGGGGAGCTGTTTTTT
TRBV4-2	TRBJ2-1	-	-	CASSLGLPDEQFF	TGTGCCAGCAGCCTCGGACTCCCCGATGAGCAGTTCTTC
TRBV11-3	TRBJ1-6	few	TRBD1	CASSPRDRNSPLHF	TGTGCCAGCAGCCCCCGGGACAGGAATTCACCCCTCCACTTT
TRBV28	TRBJ1-5	many	TRBD1	CASSETGTGNQPQHF	TGTGCCAGCAGTGAAACCGGGACAGGGAATCAGCCCCAGCATTTT
TRBV7-8	TRBJ2-1	many	TRBD2	CASSLPTSASNEQFF	TGTGCCAGCAGCCTCCCCACTAGCGCCTCCAATGAGCAGTTCTTC
TRBV7-2	TRBJ1-1	many	-	CASSSGTFIAEAFF	TGTGCCAGCAGCTCAGGGACGTTTATCGCTGAAGCTTTCTTT
TRBV7-8	TRBJ2-5	many	-	CASSLAEDRGQGTQYF	TGTGCCAGCAGCTTAGCGGAGGACCGTGGACAAGGGACCCAGTACTTC
TRBV27	TRBJ2-5	-	-	CASSLGGGGRAWETQYF	TGTGCCAGCAGTTTAGGGGGTGGGGGCCGAGCCTGGGAGACCCAGTACTTC
TRBV7-6	TRBJ1-5	-	-	CASSPTLGNQPQHF	TGTGCCAGCAGCCCGACACTTGGCAATCAGCCCCAGCATTTT
TRBV6-2/TRBV6-3	TRBJ2-1	-	-	CASRRGGYNDEQFF	TGTGCCAGTCGAAGGGGGGGATACAATGATGAGCAGTTCTTC
TRBV6-5	TRBJ1-5	few	TRBD1	CASSSGTASNQPQHF	TGTGCCAGCAGTTCCGGGACAGCAAGCAATCAGCCCCAGCATTTT
TRBV24-1	TRBJ2-1	-	-	CATSRFNEQFF	TGTGCCACCAGCCGGTTCAATGAGCAGTTCTTC
TRBV3-1	TRBJ2-2	-	-	CASSQEGGNGELFF	TGTGCCAGCAGCCAAGAAGGAGGGAACGGGGAGCTGTTTTTT
TRBV7-6	TRBJ2-7	-	-	CASSSDRFYEQYF	TGTGCCAGCAGCTCCGACAGGTTCTACGAGCAGTACTTC
TRBV4-2	TRBJ1-1	-	-	CASTQGLTEAFF	TGTGCCAGCACTCAGGGGCTAACTGAAGCTTTCTTT
TRBV28	TRBJ2-5	few	TRBD1	CASSPDRVNGETQYF	TGTGCCAGCAGCCCAGACAGGGTGAATGGTGAGACCCAGTACTTC
TRBV7-9	TRBJ2-2	-	-	CASSPITPGELFF	TGTGCCAGCAGCCCTATCACCCCCGGGGAGCTGTTTTTT
TRBV12-5	TRBJ1-5	-	-	CASSWDLDSNQPQHF	TGTGCTAGTAGTTGGGACCTTGATAGCAATCAGCCCCAGCATTTT
TRBV15	TRBJ2-5	-	-	CATSREPRDETQYF	TGTGCCACCAGCAGAGAACCGAGGGATGAGACCCAGTACTTC
TRBV7-3	TRBJ2-3	-	TRBD2	CASSSPGTSDTDTQYF	TGTGCCAGCAGCTCGCCCGGGACTAGCGACACAGATACGCAGTATTTT
TRBV12-3/TRBV12-4	TRBJ1-2	-	-	CASSPNLSGGRDGYTF	TGTGCCAGCAGTCCCAACCTCTCTGGCGGGAGGGATGGCTACACCTTC
TRBV3-1	TRBJ2-1	-	-	CASSQVRPSSYNEQFF	TGTGCCAGCAGCCAAGTGCGGCCTAGCTCCTACAATGAGCAGTTCTTC
TRBV7-6	TRBJ1-2	many	-	CASSSRPANYGYTF	TGTGCCAGCAGCTCACGCCCAGCTAACTATGGCTACACCTTC
TRBV6-6	TRBJ2-1	few	-	CASSSTVPWGDQQFF	TGTGCCAGCAGTTCCACCGTTCCATGGGGGGATCAGCAGTTCTTC
TRBV7-2	TRBJ1-2	many	TRBD1	CASSPRQGLEHGYTF	TGTGCCAGCAGCCCTCGACAGGGGCTGGAACATGGCTACACCTTC
TRBV20-1	TRBJ1-2	-	-	CSARDELGGYTF	TGCAGTGCTAGAGATGAACTAGGTGGCTACACCTTC